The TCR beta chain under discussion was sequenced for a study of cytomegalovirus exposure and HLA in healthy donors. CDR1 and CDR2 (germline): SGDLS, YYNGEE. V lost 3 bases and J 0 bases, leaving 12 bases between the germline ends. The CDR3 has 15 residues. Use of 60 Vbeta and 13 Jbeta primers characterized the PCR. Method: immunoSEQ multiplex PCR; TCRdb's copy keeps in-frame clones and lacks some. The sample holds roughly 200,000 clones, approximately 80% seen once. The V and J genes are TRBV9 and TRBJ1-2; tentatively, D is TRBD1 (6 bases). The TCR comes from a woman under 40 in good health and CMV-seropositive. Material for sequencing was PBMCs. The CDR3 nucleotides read TGTGCCAGCAGCGCAGGGGACGGCTCTAACTATGGCTACACCTTC. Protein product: CASSAGDGSNYGYTF. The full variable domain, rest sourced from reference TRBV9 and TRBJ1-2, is DSGVTQTPKHLITATGQRVTLRCSPRSGDLSVYWYQQSLDQGLQFLIQYYNGEERAKGNILERFSAQQFPDLHSELNLSSLELGDSALYFCASSAGDGSNYGYTFGSGTRLTVV.